The clone carrying this TCR beta chain has a count of ten or more. The antigen remains unidentified. Arm-PCR of CDR3 regions and iRepertoire HTBI primers were the basis on which TCR beta libraries were built. TCRdb called the multiplex PCR reads again in MiXCR, with one record for every CDR3 protein. The table shows roughly 530,000 distinct CDR3 sequences, with roughly a sixth occurring only once. The sample belongs to a study of regulatory T cells in long-lasting Graves disease. General study points: Patients with persistent Graves' had lower TCR diversity than newly diagnosed patients.

The CDR3 totals 13 residues. With 4 bases removed from V and 3 bases from J, the gap between germline ends came to 7 bases. The time point denotes: newly diagnosed GD, antithyroid drugs for less than 3 months. PBMCs provided the RNA from which the TCR library was made. The same sample was also studied in work on T cells in Graves' hyperthyroidism and ophthalmopathy. That investigation notes: Clinicians diagnosed patients from clinical symptoms, serum thyroxine and TRAb, thyroid ultrasound and orbital computed tomography. The HTBI primer set drove a first-round RT-PCR of the TCR CDR3.

Sequences were derived from peripheral blood mononuclear cells (PBMCs), sampled at new diagnosis, from a patient treated with antithyroid drugs. The sequence derives from a woman aged 35-65 years with Graves disease. This chain connects TRBV12-3 or TRBV12-4 to TRBJ1-5; the D is unclear. Written as DNA, the CDR3 is TGTGCCAGCAGTTCCACCGACAATCAGCCCCAGCATTTT. This sequence encodes CASSSTDNQPQHF.